The next 3 T cell receptor beta chains were all read from a single sample in a study of neurological immune-mediated disorders. TCRdb used MiXCR to reprocess the 5' RACE reads, holding one entry per CDR3 protein. The repertoire holds 20,000 to 25,000 distinct CDR3 sequences, roughly 6.2% seen once, with about 48% in the top ten. The sample consisted of CD8+ T cells from blood. Receptors originate from a man aged 18-30 years in good health.

This clonotype was seen repeatedly, ten times or more. The rearrangement joins TRBV7-9 to TRBJ1-1; no firm D call. The V end lost 5 bases, the J end lost 6 bases, and 7 bases lay between the germline ends. The CDR3 has 11 amino acids. In germline, CDR1 is SEHNR, CDR2 FQNEAQ (reference sequence). The CDR3 protein is CASSDGAEAFF. The CDR3 nucleotides are TGTGCCAGCAGCGACGGAGCTGAAGCTTTCTTT.

This clonotype was detected many times. The chain couples TRBV6-1 to TRBJ1-1; D perhaps matches TRBD1 (5 bases). The length of the CDR3 is 14 residues. Trimming took off 1 base at V and 1 base at J, with 7 bases between the two ends. Germline-derived CDR1 and CDR2 are MNHNS and SASEGT. CDR3 coding DNA: TGTGCCAGCAGTGAAGTGACAGCGAACACTGAAGCTTTCTTT. Translation: CASSEVTANTEAFF.

This clonotype was seen at least ten times. The rearrangement joins TRBV15 to TRBJ1-5; D is ambiguous. Germline assignment: CDR1 LNHNV and CDR2 YYDKDF (reference sequence). V was pared by 3 bases and J by 0 bases, with 9 bases between. The CDR3 has 15 residues. In nucleotides, the CDR3 is TGTGCCACCAGCAGGGTGGCAGTTAGCAATCAGCCCCAGCATTTT. Translated: CATSRVAVSNQPQHF.